The sequence of this TCR beta chain was determined in a study of T cell repertoires in cytomegalovirus infection. At the level of the study: Well-studied HLA-B-restricted epitopes and recently identified HLA-C-restricted epitopes of CMV were both used in the study. Public TCR beta signatures were indicative of both CMV infection and a matching HLA type.

Study-wide results and caveats: Public TCR beta family frequency separated CMV-and-HLA carriers, including in an independent cohort. CMV-specific TCR beta clonotypes restricted by HLA-C dominated the ex vivo response.

This clonotype was seen more than once but under ten times. The antigen is unknown. TCRdb passed the reads through MiXCR, listing each CDR3 protein once. The sample has approximately 770,000 distinct CDR3 sequences; about 27% are singletons. The sequenced sample was cultured CD8+ T cells from PBMCs, obtained from culture after CMV antigen stimulation. This sequence was found in a human donor in good health (CMV status not recorded). Some clones in this sample may be carry-over from other donors' samples.

CDR3: CASSQGRDEQYF. The CDR3 nucleotides are TGCGCCAGCAGCCAGGGGCGGGACGAGCAGTACTTC. The chain combines TRBV4-1 with TRBJ2-7; D is perhaps TRBD1 or TRBD2 (5 bases each). In germline, CDR1 is MGHRA, CDR2 YSYEKL. Trimming stripped 3 bases from V and 5 bases from J, with 8 bases between. The CDR3 runs 12 residues.